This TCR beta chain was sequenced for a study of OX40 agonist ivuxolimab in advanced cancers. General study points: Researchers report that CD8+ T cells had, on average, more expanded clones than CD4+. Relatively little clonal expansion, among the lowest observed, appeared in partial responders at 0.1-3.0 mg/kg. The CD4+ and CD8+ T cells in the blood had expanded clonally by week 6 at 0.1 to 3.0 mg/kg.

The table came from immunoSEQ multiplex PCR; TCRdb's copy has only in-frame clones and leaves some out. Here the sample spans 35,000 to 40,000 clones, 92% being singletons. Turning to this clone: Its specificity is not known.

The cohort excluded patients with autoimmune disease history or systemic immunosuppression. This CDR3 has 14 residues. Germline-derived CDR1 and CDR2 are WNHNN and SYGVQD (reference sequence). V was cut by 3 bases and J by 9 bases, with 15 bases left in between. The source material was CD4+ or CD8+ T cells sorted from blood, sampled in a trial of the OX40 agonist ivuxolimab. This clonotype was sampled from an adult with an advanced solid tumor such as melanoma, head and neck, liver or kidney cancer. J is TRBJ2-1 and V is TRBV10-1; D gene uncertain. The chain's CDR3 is CASSDHGLVGEQFF. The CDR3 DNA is TGCGCCAGCAGTGATCACGGGTTGGTTGGTGAGCAGTTCTTC.